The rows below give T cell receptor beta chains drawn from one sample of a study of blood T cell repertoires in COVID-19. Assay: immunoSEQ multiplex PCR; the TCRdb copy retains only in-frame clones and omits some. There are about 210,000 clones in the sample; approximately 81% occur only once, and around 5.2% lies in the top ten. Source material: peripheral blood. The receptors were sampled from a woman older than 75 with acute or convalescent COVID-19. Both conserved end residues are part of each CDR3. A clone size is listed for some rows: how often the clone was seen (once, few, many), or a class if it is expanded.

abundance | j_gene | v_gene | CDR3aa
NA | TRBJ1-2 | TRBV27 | CASSYLGTDNYGYTF
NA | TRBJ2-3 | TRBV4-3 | CAASEDRADTQYF
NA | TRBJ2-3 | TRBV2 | CATVPAVLTDTQYF
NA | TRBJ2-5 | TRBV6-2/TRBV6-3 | CASSPPWGPETQYF
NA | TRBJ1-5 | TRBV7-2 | CASSLVGNQPQHF
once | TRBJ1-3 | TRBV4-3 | CASSQDGTGSGNTIYF
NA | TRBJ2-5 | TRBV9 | CASSVAGGRGDQTQYF
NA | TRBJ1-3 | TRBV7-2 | CASSFSSLSPGNTIYF
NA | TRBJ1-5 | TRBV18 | CASSNQQNQPQHF
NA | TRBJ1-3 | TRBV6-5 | CASSPDRFSGNTIYF
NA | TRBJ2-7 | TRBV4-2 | CASSQGGSVYEQYF
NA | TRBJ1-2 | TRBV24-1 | CATSVSSNYGYTF
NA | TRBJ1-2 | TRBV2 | CASHPGQGRHGYTF
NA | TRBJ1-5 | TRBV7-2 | CASSLGRAQPQHF
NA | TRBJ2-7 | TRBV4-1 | CASSPTDRPYEQYF
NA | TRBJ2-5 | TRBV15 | CATSGALWAQETQYF
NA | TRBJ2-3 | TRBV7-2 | CASSLRLAADTQYF
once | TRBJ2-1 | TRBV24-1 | CATAGRGTSGGPREQFF
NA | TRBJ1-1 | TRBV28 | CALRGTGKRAFF
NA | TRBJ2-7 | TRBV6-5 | CASSLWSSYEQYF
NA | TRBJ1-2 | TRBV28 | CASSPGQGIDIGGGYTF
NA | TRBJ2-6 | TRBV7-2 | CASSSNRGAGANVLTF
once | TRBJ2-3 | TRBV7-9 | CASSLGASPLDTQYF
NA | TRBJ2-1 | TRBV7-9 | CASSLQAANEQFF
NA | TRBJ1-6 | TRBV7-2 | CASSSSGTGGWSPLHF
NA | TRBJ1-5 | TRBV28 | CASSRDRYQPQHF
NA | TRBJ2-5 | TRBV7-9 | CASSSRDSNIGETQYF
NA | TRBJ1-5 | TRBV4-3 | CASSREGNQPQHF
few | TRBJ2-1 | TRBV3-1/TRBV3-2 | CASSQVASGLYNEQFF
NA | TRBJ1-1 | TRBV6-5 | CASRTGGFSTEAFF
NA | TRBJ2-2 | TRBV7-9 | CASSLGGSGELFF
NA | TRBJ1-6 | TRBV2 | CASSPGGAGAGGSPLHF
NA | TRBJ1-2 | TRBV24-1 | CATSESGYGGYTF
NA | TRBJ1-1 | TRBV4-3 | CASSHPGGEAFF
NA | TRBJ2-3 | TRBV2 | CASGGALGTDTQYF
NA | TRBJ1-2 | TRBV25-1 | CASSDWDSPNYGYTF
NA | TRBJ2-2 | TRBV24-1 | CATSGNRGREERYGELFF
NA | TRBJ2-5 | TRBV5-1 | CASSVGQRETQYF
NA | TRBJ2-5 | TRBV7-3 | CASSLTGDIFQETQYF
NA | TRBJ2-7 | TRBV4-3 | CASSQREWAYEQYF
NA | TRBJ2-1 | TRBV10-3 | CAISDSSGGPVHEQFF
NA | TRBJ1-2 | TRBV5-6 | CASSLRPSGGGYTF
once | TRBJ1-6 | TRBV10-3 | CAISDLGTRSNSPLHF
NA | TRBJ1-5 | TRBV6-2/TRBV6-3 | CASSYTTPGQPQHF
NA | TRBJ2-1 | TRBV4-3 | CASSQDPGGGTTRNEQFF
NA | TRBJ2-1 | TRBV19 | CASSSLGSGKGYNEQFF
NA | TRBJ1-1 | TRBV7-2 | CASSSQGLNTEAFF
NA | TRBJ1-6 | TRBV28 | CANRAPSYNSPLHF
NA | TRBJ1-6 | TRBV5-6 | CASSLTGNLWGSPLHF
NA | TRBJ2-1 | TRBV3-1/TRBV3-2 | CASSQERGISSYNEQFF
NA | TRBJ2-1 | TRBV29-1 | CSGREEPYNEQFF
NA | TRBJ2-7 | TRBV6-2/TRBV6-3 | CASSRTRGYEQYF
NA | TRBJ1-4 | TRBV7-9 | CASSFYFKGGNEKLFF
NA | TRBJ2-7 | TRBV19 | CASSETSGATYEQYF
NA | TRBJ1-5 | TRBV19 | CASGQTGGFWQPQHF
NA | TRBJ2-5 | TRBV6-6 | CASSYYAGGGQETQYF
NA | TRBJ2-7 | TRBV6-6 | CASSYGDAGRDEQYF
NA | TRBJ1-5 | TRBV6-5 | CASSPAIDQPQHF
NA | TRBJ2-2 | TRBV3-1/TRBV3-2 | CASSHQAGADGELFF